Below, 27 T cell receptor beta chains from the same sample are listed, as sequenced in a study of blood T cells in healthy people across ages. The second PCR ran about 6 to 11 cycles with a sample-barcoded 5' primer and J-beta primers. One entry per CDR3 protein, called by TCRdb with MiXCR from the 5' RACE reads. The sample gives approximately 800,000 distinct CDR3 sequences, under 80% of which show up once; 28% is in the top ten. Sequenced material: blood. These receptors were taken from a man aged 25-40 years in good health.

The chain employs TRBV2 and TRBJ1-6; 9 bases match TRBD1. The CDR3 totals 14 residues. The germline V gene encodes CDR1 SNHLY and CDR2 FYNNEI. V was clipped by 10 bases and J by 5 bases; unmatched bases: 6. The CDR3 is CATRTGVNNSPLHF. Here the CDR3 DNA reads TGTGCCACTCGGACAGGGGTGAATAATTCACCCCTCCACTTT.

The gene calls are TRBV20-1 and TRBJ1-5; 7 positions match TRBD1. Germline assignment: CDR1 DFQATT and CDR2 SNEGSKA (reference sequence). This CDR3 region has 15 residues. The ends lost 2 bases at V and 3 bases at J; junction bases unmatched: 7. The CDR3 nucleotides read TGCAGTGCTAGATCCGACAGGGATCCCAATCAGCCCCAGCATTTT. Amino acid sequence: CSARSDRDPNQPQHF.

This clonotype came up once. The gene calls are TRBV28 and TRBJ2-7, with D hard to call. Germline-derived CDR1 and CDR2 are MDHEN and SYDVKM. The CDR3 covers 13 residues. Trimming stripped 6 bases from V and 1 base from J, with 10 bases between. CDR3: CASRAEVSYEQYF. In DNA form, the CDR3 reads TGTGCCAGCAGAGCAGAGGTTTCCTACGAGCAGTACTTC.

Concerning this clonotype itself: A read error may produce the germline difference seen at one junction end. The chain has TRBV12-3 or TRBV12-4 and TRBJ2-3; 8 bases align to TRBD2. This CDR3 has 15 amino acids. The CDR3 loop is CVSSFSSGVTDVQYF. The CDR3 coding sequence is TGTGTCAGCAGTTTTAGTAGCGGGGTCACAGATGTGCAATATTTT.

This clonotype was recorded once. The DNA for the CDR3 is TGCAGTGCTAGGAGCGGTGGAGCGGGTAGCACAGATACGCAGTATTTT. Encoded protein: CSARSGGAGSTDTQYF. The chain joins TRBV20-1 to TRBJ2-3; D perhaps matches TRBD2 (6 bases). Germline CDR1 reads DFQATT; CDR2 reads SNEGSKA (reference sequence). V was pared by 3 bases and J by 0 bases, with 16 bases between. The CDR3 runs 16 residues.

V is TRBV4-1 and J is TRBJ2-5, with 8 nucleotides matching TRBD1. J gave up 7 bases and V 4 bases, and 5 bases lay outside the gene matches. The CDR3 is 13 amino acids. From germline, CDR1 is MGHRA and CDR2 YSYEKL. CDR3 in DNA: TGCGCCAGCAGCCCCAGGGGGCGGTGGACCCAGTACTTC. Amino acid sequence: CASSPRGRWTQYF.

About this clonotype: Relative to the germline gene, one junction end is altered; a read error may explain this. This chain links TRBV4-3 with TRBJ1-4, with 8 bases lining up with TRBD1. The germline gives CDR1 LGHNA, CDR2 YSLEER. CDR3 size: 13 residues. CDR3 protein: CANSPTGVGELFF. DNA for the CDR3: TGCGCCAACAGCCCGACAGGGGTTGGGGAACTGTTTTTT.

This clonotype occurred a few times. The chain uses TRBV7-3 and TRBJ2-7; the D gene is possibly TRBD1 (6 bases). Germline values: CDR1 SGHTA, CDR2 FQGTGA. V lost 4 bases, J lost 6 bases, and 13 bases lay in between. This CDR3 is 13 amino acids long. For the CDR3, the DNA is TGTGCCAGCAGCTCACAAACACAGGGCGAGCAGTACTTC. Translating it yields CASSSQTQGEQYF.

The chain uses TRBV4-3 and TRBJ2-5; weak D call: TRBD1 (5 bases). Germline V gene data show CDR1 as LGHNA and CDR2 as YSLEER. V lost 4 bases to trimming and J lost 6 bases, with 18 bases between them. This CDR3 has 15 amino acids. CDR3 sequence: CASSPPDWGWKTQYF. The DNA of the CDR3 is TGCGCCAGCAGCCCTCCAGATTGGGGCTGGAAGACCCAGTACTTC.

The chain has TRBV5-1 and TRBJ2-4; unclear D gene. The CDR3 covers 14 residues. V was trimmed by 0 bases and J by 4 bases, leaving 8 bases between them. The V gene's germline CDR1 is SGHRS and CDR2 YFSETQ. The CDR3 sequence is CASSLGLGKNIQYF. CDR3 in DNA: TGCGCCAGCAGCTTGGGGCTCGGGAAAAACATTCAGTACTTC.

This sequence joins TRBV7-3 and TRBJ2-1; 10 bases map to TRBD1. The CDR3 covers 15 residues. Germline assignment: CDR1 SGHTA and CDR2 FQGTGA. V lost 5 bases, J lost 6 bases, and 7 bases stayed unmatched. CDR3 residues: CASSEGQGTFNEQFF. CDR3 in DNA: TGTGCCAGCAGCGAGGGACAGGGGACATTCAATGAGCAGTTCTTC.

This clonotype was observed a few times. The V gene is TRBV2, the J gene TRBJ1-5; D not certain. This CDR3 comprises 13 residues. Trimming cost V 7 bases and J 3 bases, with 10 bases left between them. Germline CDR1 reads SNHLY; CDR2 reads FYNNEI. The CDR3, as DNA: TGTGCCAGCACCTGGACGTTCAATCAGCCCCAGCATTTT. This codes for CASTWTFNQPQHF.

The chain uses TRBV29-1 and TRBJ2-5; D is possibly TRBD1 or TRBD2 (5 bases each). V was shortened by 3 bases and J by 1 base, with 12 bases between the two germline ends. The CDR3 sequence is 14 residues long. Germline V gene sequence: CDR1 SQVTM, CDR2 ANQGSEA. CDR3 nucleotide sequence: TGCAGCGTTGACGCTGGGACGGTCCAAGAGACCCAGTACTTC. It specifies CSVDAGTVQETQYF. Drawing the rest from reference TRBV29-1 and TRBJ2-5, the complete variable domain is SAVISQKPSRDICQRGTSLTIQCQVDSQVTMMFWYRQQPGQSLTLIATANQGSEATYESGFVIDKFPISRPNLTFSTLTVSNMSPEDSSIYLCSVDAGTVQETQYFGPGTRLLVL.

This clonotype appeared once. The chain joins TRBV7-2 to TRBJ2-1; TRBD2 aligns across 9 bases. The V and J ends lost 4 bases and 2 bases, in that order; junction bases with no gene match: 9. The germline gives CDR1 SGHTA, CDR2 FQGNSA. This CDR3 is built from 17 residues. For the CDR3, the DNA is TGTGCCAGCAGCTCGCTCGGCGGGGGGGTCACCTACAATGAGCAGTTCTTC. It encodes CASSSLGGGVTYNEQFF.

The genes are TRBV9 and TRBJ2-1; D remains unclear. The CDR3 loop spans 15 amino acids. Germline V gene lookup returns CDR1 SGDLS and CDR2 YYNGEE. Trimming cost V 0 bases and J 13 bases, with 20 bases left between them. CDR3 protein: CASSVGASDSETQFF. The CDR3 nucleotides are TGTGCCAGCAGCGTAGGGGCGTCTGATAGTGAGACCCAGTTCTTC.

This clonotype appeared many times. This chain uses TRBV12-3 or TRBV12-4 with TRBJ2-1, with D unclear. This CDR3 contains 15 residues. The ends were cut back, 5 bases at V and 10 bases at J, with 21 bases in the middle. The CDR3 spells CASSAAVVLQREQFF. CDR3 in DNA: TGTGCCAGCAGTGCCGCCGTGGTTCTTCAGAGGGAGCAGTTCTTC.

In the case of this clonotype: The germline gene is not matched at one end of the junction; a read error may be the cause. CDR3 in DNA: TGCGCCAGCAGCTTAGCGGGGAACAATAAGCAGTTCTTC. It encodes CASSLAGNNKQFF. The V gene is TRBV5-1, the J gene TRBJ2-1; 7 bases fit TRBD2. Looked up from germline, CDR1 is SGHRS and CDR2 is YFSETQ. The CDR3 is 13 residues long.

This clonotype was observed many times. The CDR3: CASTPSRAGGQETQYF. In DNA form, the CDR3 reads TGTGCCAGCACCCCGAGCCGGGCGGGGGGACAAGAGACCCAGTACTTC. V and J are TRBV27 and TRBJ2-5, with 8 bases aligning to TRBD2. Trimming cost V 7 bases and J 2 bases; bases outside gene matches: 12. CDR1 is MNHEY and CDR2 is SMNVEV in the germline V gene (reference sequence). The CDR3 is made up of 16 amino acids.

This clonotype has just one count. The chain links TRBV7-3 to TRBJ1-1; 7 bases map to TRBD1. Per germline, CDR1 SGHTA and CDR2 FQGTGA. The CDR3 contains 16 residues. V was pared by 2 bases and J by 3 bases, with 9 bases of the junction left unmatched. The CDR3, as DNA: TGTGCCAGCAGCTTAGATCAAGGGGGCAGGGACACTGAAGCTTTCTTT. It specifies CASSLDQGGRDTEAFF.

This CDR3 is CATSRDPQGTQYF. DNA for the CDR3: TGTGCCACCAGCAGAGATCCCCAGGGTACGCAGTATTTT. V and J are TRBV15 and TRBJ2-3, with D maybe TRBD1 (5 bases). Trimming cost V 0 bases and J 8 bases, with 9 bases left between them. Germline V gene lookup returns CDR1 LNHNV and CDR2 YYDKDF (reference sequence). This CDR3 has 13 residues. The full variable domain, with the rest looked up from reference TRBV15 and TRBJ2-3, is DAMVIQNPRYQVTQFGKPVTLSCSQTLNHNVMYWYQQKSSQAPKLLFHYYDKDFNNEADTPDNFQSRRPNTSFCFLDIRSPGLGDTAMYLCATSRDPQGTQYFGPGTRLTVL.

Written as DNA, the CDR3 is TGTGCCAGCAGCCTACTAGCGGGGGTCGACAATGAGCAGTTCTTC. Its translation: CASSLLAGVDNEQFF. The V call is TRBV7-3, the J call TRBJ2-7; TRBD2 agrees at 11 bases. The J call may not be correct, given that the DNA end is closer to TRBJ2-1. Germline V lookup: CDR1 SGHTA, CDR2 FQGTGA. The CDR3 runs to 15 residues.

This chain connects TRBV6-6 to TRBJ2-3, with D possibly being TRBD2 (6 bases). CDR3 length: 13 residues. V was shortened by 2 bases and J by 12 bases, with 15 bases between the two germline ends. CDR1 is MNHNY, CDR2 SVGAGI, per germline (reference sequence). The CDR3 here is CASSYLGGRNQYF. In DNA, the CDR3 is TGTGCCAGCAGTTACCTGGGAGGACGTAATCAGTATTTT.

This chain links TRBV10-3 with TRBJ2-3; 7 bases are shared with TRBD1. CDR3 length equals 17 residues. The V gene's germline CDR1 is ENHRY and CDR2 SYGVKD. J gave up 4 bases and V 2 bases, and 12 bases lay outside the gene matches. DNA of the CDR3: TGTGCCATCAGTGAGCCGAAGGAAAAGACAGGGCCAGATACGCAGTATTTT. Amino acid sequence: CAISEPKEKTGPDTQYF.

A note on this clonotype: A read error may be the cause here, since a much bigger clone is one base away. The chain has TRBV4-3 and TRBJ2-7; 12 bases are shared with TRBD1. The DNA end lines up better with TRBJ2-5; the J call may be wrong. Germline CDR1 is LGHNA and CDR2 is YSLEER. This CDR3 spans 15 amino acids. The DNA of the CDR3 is TGCGTCAGCAGCCAAGGGACAGGGGGCTTTGAGACCCAGTACTTC. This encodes CVSSQGTGGFETQYF.

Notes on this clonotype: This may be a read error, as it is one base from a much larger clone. As DNA, the CDR3 is TGTGCCAGCGGCCCCAGGGACGGTGAAGCTTTCTTT. As protein: CASGPRDGEAFF. The J gene is TRBJ1-1, the V gene TRBV13; D perhaps matches TRBD1 (5 bases). Trimming pared 8 bases from V and 7 bases from J, leaving 14 bases between. The germline gives CDR1 PRHDT, CDR2 FYEKMQ (reference sequence). The CDR3 loop spans 12 amino acids.

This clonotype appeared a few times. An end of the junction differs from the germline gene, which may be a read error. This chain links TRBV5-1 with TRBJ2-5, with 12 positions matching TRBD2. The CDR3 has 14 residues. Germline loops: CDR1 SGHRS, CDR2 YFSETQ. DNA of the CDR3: TGTGCCAGCAGCCTAGCGGGGGGGGCAGAGACCCAGTACTTC. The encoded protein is CASSLAGGAETQYF.

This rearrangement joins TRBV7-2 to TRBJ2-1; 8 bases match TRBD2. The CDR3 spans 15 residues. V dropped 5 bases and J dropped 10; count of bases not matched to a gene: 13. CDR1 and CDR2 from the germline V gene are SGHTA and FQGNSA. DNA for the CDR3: TGTGCCAGCAGCGCCGTCCTAGCGGGCGCGTACGAGCAGTTCTTC. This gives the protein CASSAVLAGAYEQFF.